Presented here are 5 T cell receptor beta chains from one specimen sequenced in a study of cytomegalovirus exposure and HLA in healthy donors. Researchers ran the PCR with 60 Vbeta and 13 Jbeta primers. Only in-frame clones appear in the TCRdb table, and some are missing; sequencing was by immunoSEQ multiplex PCR. The sample holds 70,000 or so clones, 75% to 90% seen once. The sequencing input was PBMCs. The receptors come from a woman under 40 in good health and CMV-seronegative.

V and J are TRBV18 and TRBJ1-2, with unresolved D. Germline lookup yields CDR1 KGHSH and CDR2 LQKENI. The CDR3 is made up of 15 amino acids. Trimming took 6 bases from V and 4 from J, leaving 18 bases between them. CDR3 loop: CASSQTDRTRYGYTF. In DNA, the CDR3 is TGTGCCAGCTCCCAGACTGATAGAACACGCTATGGCTACACCTTC.

This chain links TRBV20-1 with TRBJ2-1; D gene uncertain. V lost 0 bases and J lost 10, with 7 bases in between. The CDR3 length is 11 residues. The V gene's germline CDR1 is DFQATT and CDR2 SNEGSKA (reference sequence). The CDR3 nucleotides read TGCAGTGCTAGAGATTCTCGGGAGCAGTTCTTC. Amino acid sequence: CSARDSREQFF.

The CDR3: CASSPFPGEETQYF. DNA for the CDR3: TGTGCCAGCTCACCCTTCCCGGGGGAAGAGACCCAGTACTTC. The V and J genes are TRBV18 and TRBJ2-5, with TRBD2 as a possible D gene (6 bases). V lost 3 bases to trimming and J lost 3 bases, with 11 bases between them. The germline gives CDR1 KGHSH, CDR2 LQKENI. CDR3 length equals 14 residues.

By share, this clone counts as medium-sized. The chain is built from TRBV18 and TRBJ2-4; the D is unclear. Germline V gene data show CDR1 as KGHSH and CDR2 as LQKENI. This CDR3 is built from 15 residues. Trimming took off 8 bases at V and 0 bases at J, with 14 bases between the two ends. CDR3 DNA sequence: TGTGCCAGCCATACCGGCGGCCTAGCCAAAAACATTCAGTACTTC. This codes for CASHTGGLAKNIQYF.

For the CDR3, the DNA is TGTGCCAGCAGCGTAGAGGCGGGAATTGGGTACAATGAGCAGTTCTTC. It encodes CASSVEAGIGYNEQFF. The V call is TRBV9, the J call TRBJ2-1, with D perhaps matching TRBD2 (6 bases). Per the germline V gene, CDR1 is SGDLS and CDR2 is YYNGEE. CDR3 length equals 16 residues. The V end was cut by 0 bases, the J end by 4 bases, with 14 bases between.